Listed below are T cell receptor beta chains from one sample, sequenced in a study of cytomegalovirus exposure and HLA in healthy donors. Data came from immunoSEQ multiplex PCR; TCRdb stores just in-frame clones and leaves some out. The data show 180,000 or so clones, with around 80% seen just once and 1.5% to 2% held by the top ten. The sample comprised PBMCs. These receptors all come from a woman aged 25 to 39 in good health and CMV-seronegative. CDR3s include the opening cysteine and the closing phenylalanine or tryptophan. D genes are given only for firm matches. The listing skips clone size in some rows; elsewhere it reads once, few, many or a size class.

abundance	v_gene	j_gene	d_gene	CDR3nt	CDR3aa
.	TRBV6-5	TRBJ1-2	.	TGTGCCAGCAGTTATGCGGGGGCTAACTATGGCTACACCTTC	CASSYAGANYGYTF
.	TRBV7-2	TRBJ2-5	TRBD1	TGTGCCAGCAGCTTCAGAGGGGGCCACCAAGAGACCCAGTACTTC	CASSFRGGHQETQYF
.	TRBV27	TRBJ1-2	.	TGTGCCAGCAGTTTTAGAACAGCCGCTGCTAGCTACACCTTC	CASSFRTAAASYTF
.	TRBV30	TRBJ1-5	TRBD1	TGTGCCTGGAGTGTACGGACAGGGAATCAGCCCCAGCATTTT	CAWSVRTGNQPQHF
.	TRBV30	TRBJ2-5	TRBD1	TGTGCCTGGATAGGGACAGTCCAAGAGACCCAGTACTTC	CAWIGTVQETQYF
.	TRBV7-9	TRBJ1-2	.	TGTGCCAGCAGCCTCATCGCTAGCTATGGCTACACCTTC	CASSLIASYGYTF
.	TRBV5-1	TRBJ1-6	TRBD1	TGCGCCAGCAGCTTGGGGGACAGAGAAAATTCACCCCTCCACTTT	CASSLGDRENSPLHF
few	TRBV19	TRBJ1-1	.	TGTGCCAGTAGTATCGAAGGGGCAGGAGGGCCTGAAGCTTTCTTT	CASSIEGAGGPEAFF
.	TRBV11-2	TRBJ2-1	.	TGTGCCAGCAGCTTACTGCCTAGCAACAATGAGCAGTTCTTC	CASSLLPSNNEQFF
.	TRBV5-1	TRBJ1-1	TRBD1	TGCGCCAGCAGCTTCGGGACAGGGGGTTCCACTGAAGCTTTCTTT	CASSFGTGGSTEAFF
.	TRBV28	TRBJ1-1	.	TGTGCCAGCAGTCCTGCGTTGAGCTTGGTGGTGAACACTGAAGCTTTCTTT	CASSPALSLVVNTEAFF
few	TRBV10-1	TRBJ2-7	.	TGCGCCAGCAGTGGAAAGGGGAACTCCTACGAGCAGTACTTC	CASSGKGNSYEQYF
few	TRBV7-2	TRBJ2-3	TRBD2	TGTGCCAGCAGCGTTAGCGGGGGGGCCTCAGATACGCAGTATTTT	CASSVSGGASDTQYF
.	TRBV7-8	TRBJ2-2	.	TGTGCCAGCAGCCGTCGCGGGCAGAACACCGGGGAGCTGTTTTTT	CASSRRGQNTGELFF
few	TRBV5-1	TRBJ1-4	.	TGCGCCAGCAGCTTGGGACAGGCGAAGAATGAAAAACTGTTTTTT	CASSLGQAKNEKLFF
.	TRBV5-1	TRBJ1-5	TRBD1	TGCGCCAGCAGCCTCCAGGGGGCTAGGGATCAGCCCCAGCATTTT	CASSLQGARDQPQHF
.	TRBV7-3	TRBJ2-3	.	TGTGCCAGCAGCTTAGGGGCAGGGGGGAATAGGGCGCGTAGCACAGATACGCAGTATTTT	CASSLGAGGNRARSTDTQYF
.	TRBV4-1	TRBJ2-7	TRBD2	TGCGCCAGCAGCCAAGTGCGATCCCCACCGATATTAACTAGCGGGGTCCCCTACGAGCAGTACTTC	CASSQVRSPPILTSGVPYEQYF
.	TRBV10-3	TRBJ1-4	TRBD1	TGTGCCATCAGTGAGACAGGGGTAACTAATGAAAAACTGTTTTTT	CAISETGVTNEKLFF
.	TRBV9	TRBJ2-7	.	TGTGCCAGCAGCGTAGCTCCCTCACAAACCTACGAGCAGTACTTC	CASSVAPSQTYEQYF
.	TRBV7-9	TRBJ1-1	.	TGTGCCAGCAGCATGGACAGTGGCACTGAAGCTTTCTTT	CASSMDSGTEAFF
.	TRBV5-4	TRBJ1-2	.	TGTGCCAGCAGCTTGGCTCGGGGGGCGCTGAAGTCTGGCTACACCTTC	CASSLARGALKSGYTF
few	TRBV6-5	TRBJ2-7	TRBD2	TGTGCCAGCAGACCCAATAGCGGGGAGACCTACGAGCAGTACTTC	CASRPNSGETYEQYF
.	TRBV18	TRBJ2-7	.	TGTGCCAGCTCACCTCGGGACACCCTTTACGAGCAGTACTTC	CASSPRDTLYEQYF
.	TRBV2	TRBJ2-5	TRBD1	TGTGCCAGCAGTACGGACAGGGGAGGGGAGGAGACCCAGTACTTC	CASSTDRGGEETQYF
.	TRBV6-4	TRBJ2-4	TRBD1	TGTGCCAGCAGTGACGGACAGGGGAACATTCAGTACTTC	CASSDGQGNIQYF
.	TRBV4-2	TRBJ1-5	.	TGTGCCAGCAGCCAATCTTTACAGGAAGGGAAGCCCCAGCATTTT	CASSQSLQEGKPQHF
.	TRBV4-2	TRBJ2-7	TRBD2	TGTGCCAGCAGCCCTACCAAGGGAGGGGATTACGAGCAGTACTTC	CASSPTKGGDYEQYF